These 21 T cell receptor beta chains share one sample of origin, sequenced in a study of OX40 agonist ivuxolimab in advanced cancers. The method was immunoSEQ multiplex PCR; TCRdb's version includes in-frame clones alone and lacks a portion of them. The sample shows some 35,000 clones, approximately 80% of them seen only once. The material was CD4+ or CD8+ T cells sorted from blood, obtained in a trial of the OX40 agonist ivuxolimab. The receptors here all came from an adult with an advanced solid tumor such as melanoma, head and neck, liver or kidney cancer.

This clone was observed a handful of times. CDR3 sequence: CASSDVDYGYTF. The CDR3 nucleotides read TGTGCCAGCAGTGATGTCGACTATGGCTACACCTTC. The chain combines TRBV2 with TRBJ1-2; D not certain. CDR3 length equals 12 residues. In germline, CDR1 is SNHLY, CDR2 FYNNEI. V was cut by 3 bases and J by 3 bases, with 5 bases left in between.

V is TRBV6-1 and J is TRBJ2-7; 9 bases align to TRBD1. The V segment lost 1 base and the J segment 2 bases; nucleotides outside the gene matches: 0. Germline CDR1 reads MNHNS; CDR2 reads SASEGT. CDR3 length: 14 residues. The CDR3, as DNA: TGTGCCAGCAGTGAAGGGGACAGGGCCTACGAGCAGTACTTC. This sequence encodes CASSEGDRAYEQYF.

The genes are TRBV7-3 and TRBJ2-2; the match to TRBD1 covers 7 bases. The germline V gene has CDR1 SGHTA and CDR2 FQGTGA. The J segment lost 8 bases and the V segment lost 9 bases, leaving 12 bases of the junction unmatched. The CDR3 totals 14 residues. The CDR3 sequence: CASFAEGAQGELFF. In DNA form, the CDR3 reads TGTGCCAGTTTCGCCGAGGGGGCTCAAGGGGAGCTGTTTTTT.

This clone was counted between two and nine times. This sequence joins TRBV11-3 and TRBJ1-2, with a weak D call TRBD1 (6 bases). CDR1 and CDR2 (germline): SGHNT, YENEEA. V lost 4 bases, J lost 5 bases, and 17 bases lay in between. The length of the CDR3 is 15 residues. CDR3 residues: CASSWGGGSPYGYTF. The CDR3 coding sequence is TGTGCCAGCAGCTGGGGGGGCGGGAGCCCATATGGCTACACCTTC. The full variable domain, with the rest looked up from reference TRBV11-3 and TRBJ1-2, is EAGVVQSPRYKIIEKKQPVAFWCNPISGHNTLYWYLQNLGQGPELLIRYENEEAVDDSQLPKDRFSAERLKGVDSTLKIQPAELGDSAVYLCASSWGGGSPYGYTFGSGTRLTVV.

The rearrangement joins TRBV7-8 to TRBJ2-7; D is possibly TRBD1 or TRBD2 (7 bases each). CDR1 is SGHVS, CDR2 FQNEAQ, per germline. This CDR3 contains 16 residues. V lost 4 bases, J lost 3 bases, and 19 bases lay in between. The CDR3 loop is CASSSRGGRPYYEQYF. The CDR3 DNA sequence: TGTGCCAGCAGCTCCAGGGGGGGTAGGCCCTACTACGAGCAGTACTTC. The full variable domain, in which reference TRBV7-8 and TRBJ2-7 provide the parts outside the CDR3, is GAGVSQSPRYKVAKRGQDVALRCDPISGHVSLFWYQQALGQGPEFLTYFQNEAQLDKSGLPSDRFFAERPEGSVSTLKIQRTQQEDSAVYLCASSSRGGRPYYEQYFGPGTRLTVT.

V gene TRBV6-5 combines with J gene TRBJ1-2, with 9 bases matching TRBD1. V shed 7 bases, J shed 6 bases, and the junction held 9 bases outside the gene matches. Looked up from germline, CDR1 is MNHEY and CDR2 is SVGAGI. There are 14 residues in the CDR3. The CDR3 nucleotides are TGTGCCAGCACCTACACACAGGGGGCGAATGGCTACACCTTC. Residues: CASTYTQGANGYTF.

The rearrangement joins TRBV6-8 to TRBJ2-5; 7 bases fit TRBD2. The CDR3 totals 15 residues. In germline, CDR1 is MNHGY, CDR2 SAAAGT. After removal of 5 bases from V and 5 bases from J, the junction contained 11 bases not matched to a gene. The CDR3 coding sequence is TGTGCCAGCAGTCGGGACTGCTGGCGGGGGGAGACCCAGTACTTC. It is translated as CASSRDCWRGETQYF.

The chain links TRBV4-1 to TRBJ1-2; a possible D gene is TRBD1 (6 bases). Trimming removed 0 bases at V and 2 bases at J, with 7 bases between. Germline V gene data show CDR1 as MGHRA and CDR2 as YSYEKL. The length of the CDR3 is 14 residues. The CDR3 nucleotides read TGCGCCAGCAGCCAAGAGACAGGAAACTATGGCTACACCTTC. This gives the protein CASSQETGNYGYTF.

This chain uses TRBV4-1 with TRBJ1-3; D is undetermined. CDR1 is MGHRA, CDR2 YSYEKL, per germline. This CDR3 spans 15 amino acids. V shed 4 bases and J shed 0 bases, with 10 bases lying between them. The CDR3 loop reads CASSLGFSSGNTIYF. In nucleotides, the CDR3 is TGCGCCAGCAGCCTGGGCTTCAGCTCTGGAAACACCATATATTTT.

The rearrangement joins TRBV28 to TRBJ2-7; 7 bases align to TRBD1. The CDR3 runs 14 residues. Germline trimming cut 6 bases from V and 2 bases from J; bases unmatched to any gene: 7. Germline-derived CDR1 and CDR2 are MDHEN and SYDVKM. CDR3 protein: CASSPGQLPYEQYF. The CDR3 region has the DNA TGTGCCAGCAGCCCGGGACAGCTACCCTACGAGCAGTACTTC.

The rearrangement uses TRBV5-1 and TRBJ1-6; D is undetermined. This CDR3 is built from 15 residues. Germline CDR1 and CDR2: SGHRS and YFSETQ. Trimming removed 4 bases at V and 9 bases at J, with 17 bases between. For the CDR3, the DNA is TGCGCCAGCAGCAGCGGAACAGAAGGACTTTCACCCCTCCACTTT. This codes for CASSSGTEGLSPLHF.

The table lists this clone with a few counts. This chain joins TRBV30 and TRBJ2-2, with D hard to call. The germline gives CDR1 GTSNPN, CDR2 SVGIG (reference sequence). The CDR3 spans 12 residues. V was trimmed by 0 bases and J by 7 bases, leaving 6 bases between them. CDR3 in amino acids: CAWSVSGGELFF. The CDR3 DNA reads TGTGCCTGGAGTGTATCGGGCGGGGAGCTGTTTTTT.

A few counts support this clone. The CDR3 nucleotides read TGTGCCAGCAGCGTAGCCCCAGGGAACGAGCAGTACTTC. Protein product: CASSVAPGNEQYF. The chain combines TRBV9 with TRBJ2-7; maybe TRBD1 (5 bases). The germline V gene has CDR1 SGDLS and CDR2 YYNGEE. The CDR3 contains 13 residues. V shed 0 bases and J shed 5 bases, with 9 bases lying between them.

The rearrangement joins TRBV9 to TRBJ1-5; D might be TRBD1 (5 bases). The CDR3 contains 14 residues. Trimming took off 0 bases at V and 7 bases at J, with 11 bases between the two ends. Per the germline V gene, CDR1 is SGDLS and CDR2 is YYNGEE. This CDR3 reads CASSVGGLGQPQHF. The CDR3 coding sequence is TGTGCCAGCAGCGTAGGGGGCTTAGGGCAGCCCCAGCATTTT.

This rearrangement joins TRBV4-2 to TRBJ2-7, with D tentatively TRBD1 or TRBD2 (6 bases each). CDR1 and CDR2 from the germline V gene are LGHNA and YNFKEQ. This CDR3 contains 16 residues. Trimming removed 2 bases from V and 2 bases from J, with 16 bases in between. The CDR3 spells CASSQPGGISTYEQYF. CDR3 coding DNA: TGTGCCAGCAGCCAACCCGGGGGCATTTCGACCTACGAGCAGTACTTC.

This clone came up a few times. CDR3 DNA sequence: TGTGCCAGCAGCGCCGACAGGGGAACTGAAGCTTTCTTT. Its protein product is CASSADRGTEAFF. The rearrangement joins TRBV9 to TRBJ1-1, with 8 bases lining up with TRBD1. Germline values: CDR1 SGDLS, CDR2 YYNGEE. The CDR3 consists of 13 residues. V lost 3 bases and J lost 5; bases outside the gene matches: 3.

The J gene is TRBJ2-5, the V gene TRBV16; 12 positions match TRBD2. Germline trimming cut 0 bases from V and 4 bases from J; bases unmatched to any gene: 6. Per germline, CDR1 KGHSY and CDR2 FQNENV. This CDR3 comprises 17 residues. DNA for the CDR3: TGTGCCAGCAGCCAATCGACTAGCGGGGGCCGGGGAGAGACCCAGTACTTC. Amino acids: CASSQSTSGGRGETQYF. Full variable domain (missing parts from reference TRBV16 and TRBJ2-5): GEEVAQTPKHLVRGEGQKAKLYCAPIKGHSYVFWYQQVLKNEFKFLISFQNENVFDETGMPKERFSAKCLPNSPCSLEIQATKLEDSAVYFCASSQSTSGGRGETQYFGPGTRLLVL.

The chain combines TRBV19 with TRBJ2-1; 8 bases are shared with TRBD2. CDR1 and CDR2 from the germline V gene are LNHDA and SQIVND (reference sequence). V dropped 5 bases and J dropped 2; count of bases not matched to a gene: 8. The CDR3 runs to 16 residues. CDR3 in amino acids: CASSAILAEPYNEQFF. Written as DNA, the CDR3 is TGTGCCAGTAGTGCCATACTAGCGGAACCCTACAATGAGCAGTTCTTC.

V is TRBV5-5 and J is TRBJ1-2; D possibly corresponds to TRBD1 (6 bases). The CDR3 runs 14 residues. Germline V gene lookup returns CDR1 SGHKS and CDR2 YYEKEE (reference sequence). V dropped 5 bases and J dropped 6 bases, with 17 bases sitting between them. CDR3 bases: TGTGCCAGCAGTCTTCAGGGGAGTGTCGATGGCTACACCTTC. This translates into CASSLQGSVDGYTF.

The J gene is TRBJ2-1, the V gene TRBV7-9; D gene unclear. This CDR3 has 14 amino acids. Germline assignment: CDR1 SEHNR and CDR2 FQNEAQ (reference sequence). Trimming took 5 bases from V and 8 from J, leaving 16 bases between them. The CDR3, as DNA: TGTGCCAGCAGCAACCCCCAAGGGTACCATGAGCAGTTCTTC. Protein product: CASSNPQGYHEQFF.

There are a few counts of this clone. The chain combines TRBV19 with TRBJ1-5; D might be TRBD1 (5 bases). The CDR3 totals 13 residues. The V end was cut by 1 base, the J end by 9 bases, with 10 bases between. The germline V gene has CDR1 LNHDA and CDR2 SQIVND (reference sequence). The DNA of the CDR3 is TGTGCCAGTAGTATAGGTGGCGGGACGCCCCAGCATTTT. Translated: CASSIGGGTPQHF.